Below are 12 T cell receptor beta chains sequenced from a single sample in a study of cytomegalovirus exposure and HLA in healthy donors. PCR involved 60 Vbeta and 13 Jbeta primers. Clones were read by immunoSEQ multiplex PCR, and TCRdb kept only the in-frame ones, dropping some. This sample has about 130,000 clones; 65% to 80% occur once, and the top ten carry about 13%. The sequenced material came from PBMCs. These receptors were taken from a woman aged 40 to 49 in good health and CMV-seropositive.

The rearrangement uses TRBV27 and TRBJ1-1, with 7 nucleotides matching TRBD1. The J segment lost 0 bases and the V segment lost 5 bases, leaving 9 bases of the junction unmatched. Germline V lookup: CDR1 MNHEY, CDR2 SMNVEV (reference sequence). This CDR3 is built from 16 residues. CDR3 nucleotide sequence: TGTGCCAGCAGTGCCCAGGGGGTGGGTTTGAACACTGAAGCTTTCTTT. Residues: CASSAQGVGLNTEAFF.

The chain combines TRBV30 with TRBJ1-5, with TRBD1 matching 8 bases. V was clipped by 2 bases and J by 0 bases; unmatched bases: 9. Looked up from germline, CDR1 is GTSNPN and CDR2 is SVGIG (reference sequence). This CDR3 contains 17 residues. The CDR3 nucleotides read TGTGCCTGGAGTCGAGACAGGGGCGAATATAGCAATCAGCCCCAGCATTTT. This sequence encodes CAWSRDRGEYSNQPQHF. The complete variable domain, with remaining parts taken from reference TRBV30 and TRBJ1-5, reads SQTIHQWPATLVQPVGSPLSLECTVEGTSNPNLYWYRQAAGRGLQLLFYSVGIGQISSEVPQNLSASRPQDRQFILSSKKLLLSDSGFYLCAWSRDRGEYSNQPQHFGDGTRLSIL.

V is TRBV11-2 and J is TRBJ2-7, with a weak D call TRBD1 (5 bases). Germline V gene sequence: CDR1 SGHAT, CDR2 FQNNGV. Deletions cut 5 bases from V and 5 bases from J, with 10 bases between. The CDR3 totals 12 residues. The CDR3 coding sequence is TGTGCCAGCAGCCTGGACAAGCACGAGCAGTACTTC. Amino acid sequence: CASSLDKHEQYF.

This chain connects TRBV21-1 to TRBJ2-7; whether TRBD2, the table's D call, matches the DNA was not checked. TRBV21-1 represents a pseudogene. The CDR3 is 16 residues long. The CDR3 reads CASSARLAGGLYEQYF. CDR3 DNA sequence: TGTGCCAGCAGCGCCCGACTAGCGGGAGGTCTCTACGAGCAGTACTTC.

The rearrangement uses TRBV2 and TRBJ1-2, with D uncertain. Deletions cut 6 bases from V and 0 bases from J, with 8 bases between. Per germline, CDR1 SNHLY and CDR2 FYNNEI. CDR3 length: 13 amino acids. CDR3 sequence: CASSRGSNYGYTF. The DNA for the CDR3 is TGTGCCAGCAGCCGCGGTTCTAACTATGGCTACACCTTC.

The chain is built from TRBV5-1 and TRBJ1-6, with a possible D match to TRBD1 (6 bases). The CDR3 length is 14 residues. Germline V CDR1 and CDR2: SGHRS, YFSETQ. V was pared by 4 bases and J by 8 bases, with 13 bases between. The CDR3 sequence: CASSPRAGDSPLHF. CDR3 sequence (DNA): TGCGCCAGCAGCCCCCGGGCAGGGGATTCACCCCTCCACTTT.

The V gene is TRBV7-9, the J gene TRBJ1-2, with TRBD1 as a possible D gene (5 bases). Germline assignment: CDR1 SEHNR and CDR2 FQNEAQ (reference sequence). The V and J ends lost 5 bases and 2 bases respectively, with 9 bases between them. There are 13 residues in the CDR3. DNA for the CDR3: TGTGCCAGCAGCCCGGGGGAGAACTATGGCTACACCTTC. Translated, it gives CASSPGENYGYTF.

This chain uses TRBV6-1 with TRBJ2-6; tentatively, D is TRBD1 (6 bases). The length of the CDR3 is 13 residues. Trimming removed 6 bases from V and 8 bases from J, with 11 bases in between. CDR1 is MNHNS, CDR2 SASEGT, per germline. The CDR3: CASSHRETNVLTF. The DNA of the CDR3 is TGTGCCAGCAGCCACAGGGAGACCAACGTCCTGACTTTC.

The chain couples TRBV10-3 to TRBJ2-1; 8 bases map to TRBD2. Looked up from germline, CDR1 is ENHRY and CDR2 is SYGVKD. With V trimmed by 2 bases and J by 6 bases, 12 bases remained unmatched. This CDR3 has 17 amino acids. In DNA, the CDR3 is TGTGCCATCAGTGAGCCCGAAAGGATAGCGGGGCTCAATGAGCAGTTCTTC. Residues: CAISEPERIAGLNEQFF.

The rearrangement links TRBV5-1 to TRBJ2-3; a weak D match, TRBD1 (6 bases). The CDR3 has 14 residues. Trimming took 4 bases from V and 4 from J, leaving 13 bases between them. The germline V gene encodes CDR1 SGHRS and CDR2 YFSETQ. Written as DNA, the CDR3 is TGCGCCAGCAGCCTCCAACAGGGTGCAGATACGCAGTATTTT. This gives the protein CASSLQQGADTQYF.

The chain uses TRBV19 and TRBJ1-2, with D perhaps matching TRBD1 (5 bases). Between the trimmed V and J ends, which lost 9 bases and 7 bases, there was a span of 15 bases. Looked up from germline, CDR1 is LNHDA and CDR2 is SQIVND (reference sequence). There are 12 residues in the CDR3. This chain's CDR3 is CASARAMGGYTF. CDR3 DNA: TGTGCCAGCGCCAGGGCAATGGGTGGCTACACCTTC.

The gene calls are TRBV6-6 and TRBJ1-3, with D possibly matching TRBD1 (5 bases). Trimming cost V 0 bases and J 2 bases, with 11 bases left between them. The CDR3 has 16 amino acids. CDR1 and CDR2 from the germline V gene are MNHNY and SVGAGI (reference sequence). In DNA, the CDR3 is TGTGCCAGCAGTTACTCATCGCAGGGCACTGGAAACACCATATATTTT. Encoded protein: CASSYSSQGTGNTIYF.